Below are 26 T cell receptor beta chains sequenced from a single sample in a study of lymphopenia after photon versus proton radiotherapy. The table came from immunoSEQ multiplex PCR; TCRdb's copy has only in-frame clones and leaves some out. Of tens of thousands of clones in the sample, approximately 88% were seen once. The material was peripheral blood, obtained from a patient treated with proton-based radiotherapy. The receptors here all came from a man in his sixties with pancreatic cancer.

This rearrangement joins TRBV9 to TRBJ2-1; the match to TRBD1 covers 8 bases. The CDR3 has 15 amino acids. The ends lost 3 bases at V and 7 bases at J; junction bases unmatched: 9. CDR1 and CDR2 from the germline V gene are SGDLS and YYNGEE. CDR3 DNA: TGTGCCAGCAGCGGGGTGGCAGGGGGCTCGAATGAGCAGTTCTTC. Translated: CASSGVAGGSNEQFF.

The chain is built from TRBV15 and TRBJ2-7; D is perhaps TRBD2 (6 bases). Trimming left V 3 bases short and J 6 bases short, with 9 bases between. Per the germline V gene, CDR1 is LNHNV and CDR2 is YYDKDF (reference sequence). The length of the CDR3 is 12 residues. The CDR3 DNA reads TGTGCCACCAGCAGGCGGGGTGGCGAGCAGTACTTC. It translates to CATSRRGGEQYF.

CDR3 protein: CASSPIVMNEQFF. In nucleotides, the CDR3 is TGTGCCAGCAGTCCTATCGTCATGAATGAGCAGTTCTTC. The J gene is TRBJ2-1, the V gene TRBV28; D call uncertain. Trimming cost V 5 bases and J 7 bases, with 12 bases left between them. Germline CDR1 is MDHEN and CDR2 is SYDVKM. The CDR3 contains 13 residues.

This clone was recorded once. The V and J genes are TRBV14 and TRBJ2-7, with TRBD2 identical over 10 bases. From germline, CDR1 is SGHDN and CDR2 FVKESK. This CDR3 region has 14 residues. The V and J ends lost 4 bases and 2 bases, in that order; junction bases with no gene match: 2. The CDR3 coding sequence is TGTGCCAGCAGCCGCGGGACTAGCGCCTACGAGCAGTACTTC. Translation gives CASSRGTSAYEQYF.

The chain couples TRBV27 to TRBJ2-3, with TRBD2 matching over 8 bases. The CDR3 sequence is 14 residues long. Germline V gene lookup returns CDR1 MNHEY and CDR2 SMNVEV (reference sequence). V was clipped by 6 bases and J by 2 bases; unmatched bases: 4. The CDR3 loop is CASSSSGPTDTQYF. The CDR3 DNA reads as TGTGCCAGCAGCTCTAGCGGGCCCACAGATACGCAGTATTTT.

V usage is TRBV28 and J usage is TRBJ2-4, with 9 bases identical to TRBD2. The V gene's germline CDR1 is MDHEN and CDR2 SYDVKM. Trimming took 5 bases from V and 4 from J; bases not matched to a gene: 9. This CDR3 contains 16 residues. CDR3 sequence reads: CASSGPWTSAKNIQYF. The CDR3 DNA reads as TGTGCCAGCAGTGGACCCTGGACTAGCGCTAAAAACATTCAGTACTTC.

CDR3 sequence: CASSSEKFLVHPDTQYF. CDR3 DNA: TGTGCCAGCAGCTCCGAAAAGTTCCTAGTACATCCAGATACGCAGTATTTT. The gene calls are TRBV27 and TRBJ2-3, with D uncertain. The CDR3 covers 17 residues. Trimming removed 6 bases from V and 4 bases from J, with 23 bases in between. Germline CDR1 MNHEY, CDR2 SMNVEV (reference sequence).

The CDR3 nucleotides are TGTGCCAGCAGGTGGGGAAGCTCTGGAAACACCATATATTTT. The encoded protein is CASRWGSSGNTIYF. The chain couples TRBV14 to TRBJ1-3; D unclear. This CDR3 is built from 14 residues. V was trimmed by 6 bases and J by 0 bases, leaving 9 bases between them. Germline CDR1 SGHDN, CDR2 FVKESK.

The CDR3 sequence: CASSAPGTGLPPRGSYEQYF. The CDR3 DNA is TGTGCCAGCAGTGCTCCCGGGACGGGTCTCCCTCCGAGGGGCTCCTACGAGCAGTACTTC. V usage is TRBV28 and J usage is TRBJ2-7, with D perhaps given as TRBD1 or TRBD2 (5 bases each). Looked up from germline, CDR1 is MDHEN and CDR2 is SYDVKM. This CDR3 region has 20 residues. Trimming left V 5 bases short and J 0 bases short, with 29 bases between.

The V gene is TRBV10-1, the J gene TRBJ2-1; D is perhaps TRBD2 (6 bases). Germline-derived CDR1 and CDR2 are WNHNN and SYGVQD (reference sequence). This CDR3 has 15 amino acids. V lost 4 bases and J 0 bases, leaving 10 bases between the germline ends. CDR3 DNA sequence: TGCGCCAGCAGTGGGGACTCCCCCTCCTACAATGAGCAGTTCTTC. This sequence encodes CASSGDSPSYNEQFF.

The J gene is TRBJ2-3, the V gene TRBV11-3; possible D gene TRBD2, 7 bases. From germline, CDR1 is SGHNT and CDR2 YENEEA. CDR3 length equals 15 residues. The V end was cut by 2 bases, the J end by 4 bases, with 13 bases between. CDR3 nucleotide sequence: TGTGCCAGCAGCTTACGAGGGGGAGGGGCAGATACGCAGTATTTT. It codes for CASSLRGGGADTQYF.

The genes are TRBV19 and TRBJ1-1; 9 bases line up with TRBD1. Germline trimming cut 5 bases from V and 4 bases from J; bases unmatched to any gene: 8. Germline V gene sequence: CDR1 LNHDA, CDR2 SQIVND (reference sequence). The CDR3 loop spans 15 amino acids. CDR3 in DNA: TGTGCCAGTAGTGCCGGGACAGGGCCTACCACTGAAGCTTTCTTT. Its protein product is CASSAGTGPTTEAFF.

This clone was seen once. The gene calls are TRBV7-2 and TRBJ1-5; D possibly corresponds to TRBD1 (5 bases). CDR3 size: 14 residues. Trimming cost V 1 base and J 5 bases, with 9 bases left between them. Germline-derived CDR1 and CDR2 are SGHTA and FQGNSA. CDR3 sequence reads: CASSLVRGDQPQHF. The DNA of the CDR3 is TGTGCCAGCAGCTTAGTAAGGGGAGATCAGCCCCAGCATTTT.

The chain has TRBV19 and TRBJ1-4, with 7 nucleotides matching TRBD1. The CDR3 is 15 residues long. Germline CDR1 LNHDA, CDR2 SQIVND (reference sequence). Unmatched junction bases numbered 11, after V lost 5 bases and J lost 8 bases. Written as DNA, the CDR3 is TGTGCCAGTAGTTCACAGGGGCGGGACGGAGAAAAACTGTTTTTT. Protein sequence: CASSSQGRDGEKLFF.

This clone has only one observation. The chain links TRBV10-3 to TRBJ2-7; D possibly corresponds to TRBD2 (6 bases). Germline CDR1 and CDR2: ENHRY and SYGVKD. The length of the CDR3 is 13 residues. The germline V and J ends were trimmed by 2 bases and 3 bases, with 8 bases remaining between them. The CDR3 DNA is TGTGCCATCAGTGAGCAGGGAGGCTACGAGCAGTACTTC. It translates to CAISEQGGYEQYF.

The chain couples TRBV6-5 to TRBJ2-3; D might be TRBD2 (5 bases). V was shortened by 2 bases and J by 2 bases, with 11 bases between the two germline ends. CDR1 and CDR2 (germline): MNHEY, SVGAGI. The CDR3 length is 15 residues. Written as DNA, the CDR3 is TGTGCCAGCAGTTACGTTGTCGGGAACACAGATACGCAGTATTTT. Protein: CASSYVVGNTDTQYF.

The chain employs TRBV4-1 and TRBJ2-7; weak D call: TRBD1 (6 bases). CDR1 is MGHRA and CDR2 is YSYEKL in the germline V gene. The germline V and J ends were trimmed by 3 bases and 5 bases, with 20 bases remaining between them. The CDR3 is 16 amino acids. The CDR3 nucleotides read TGCGCCAGCAGCCACGTCCTTTCAGGGGCGAGGAACGAGCAGTACTTC. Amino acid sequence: CASSHVLSGARNEQYF.

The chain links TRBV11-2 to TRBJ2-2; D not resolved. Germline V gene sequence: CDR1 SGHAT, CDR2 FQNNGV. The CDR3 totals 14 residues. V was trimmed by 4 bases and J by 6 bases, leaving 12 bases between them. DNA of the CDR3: TGTGCCAGCAGCTCTACAAGGAATCCCGGGGAGCTGTTTTTT. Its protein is CASSSTRNPGELFF.

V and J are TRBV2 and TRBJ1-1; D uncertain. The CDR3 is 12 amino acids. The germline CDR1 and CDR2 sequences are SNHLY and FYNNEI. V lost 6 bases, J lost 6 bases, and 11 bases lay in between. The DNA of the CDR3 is TGTGCCAGCAGGACGGGCGGCGCTGAAGCTTTCTTT. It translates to CASRTGGAEAFF.

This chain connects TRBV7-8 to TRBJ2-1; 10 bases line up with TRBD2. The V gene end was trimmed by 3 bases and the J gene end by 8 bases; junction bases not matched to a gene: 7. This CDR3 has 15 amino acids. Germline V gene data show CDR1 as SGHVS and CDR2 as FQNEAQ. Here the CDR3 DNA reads TGTGCCAGCAGCTTTAAACTAGCGGGACCCCATGAGCAGTTCTTC. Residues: CASSFKLAGPHEQFF.

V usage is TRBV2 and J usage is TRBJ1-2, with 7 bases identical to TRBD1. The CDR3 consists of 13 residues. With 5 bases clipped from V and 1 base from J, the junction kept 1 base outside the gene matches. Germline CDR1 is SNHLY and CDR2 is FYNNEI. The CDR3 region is CASSYRGNYGYTF. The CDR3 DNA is TGTGCCAGCAGTTACAGGGGTAACTATGGCTACACCTTC.

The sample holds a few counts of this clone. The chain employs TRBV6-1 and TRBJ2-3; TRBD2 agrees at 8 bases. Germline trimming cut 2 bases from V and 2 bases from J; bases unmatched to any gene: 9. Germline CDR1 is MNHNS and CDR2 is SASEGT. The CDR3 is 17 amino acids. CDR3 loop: CASSERPGRGFTDTQYF. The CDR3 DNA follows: TGTGCCAGCAGTGAACGGCCCGGGAGGGGATTCACAGATACGCAGTATTTT.

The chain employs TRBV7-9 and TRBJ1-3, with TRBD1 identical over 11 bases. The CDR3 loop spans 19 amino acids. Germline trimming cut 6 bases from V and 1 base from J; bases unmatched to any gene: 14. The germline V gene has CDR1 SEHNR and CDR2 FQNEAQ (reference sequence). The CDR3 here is CASSPWTGGARFSGNTIYF. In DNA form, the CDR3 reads TGTGCCAGCAGTCCCTGGACAGGGGGCGCTCGGTTTTCTGGAAACACCATATATTTT.

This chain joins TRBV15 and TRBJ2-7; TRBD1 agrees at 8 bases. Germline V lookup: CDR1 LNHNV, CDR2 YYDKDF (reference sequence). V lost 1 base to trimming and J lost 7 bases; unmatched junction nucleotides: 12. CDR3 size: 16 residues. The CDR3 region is CATSRGGRTGFWEQYF. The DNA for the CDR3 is TGTGCCACCAGCAGAGGTGGGCGGACAGGGTTTTGGGAGCAGTACTTC.

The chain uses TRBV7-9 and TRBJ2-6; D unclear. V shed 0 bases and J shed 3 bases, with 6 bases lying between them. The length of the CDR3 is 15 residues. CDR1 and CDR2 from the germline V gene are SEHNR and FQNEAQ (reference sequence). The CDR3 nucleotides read TGTGCCAGCAGCTTAGCAGGGTATGGGGCCAACGTCCTGACTTTC. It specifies CASSLAGYGANVLTF. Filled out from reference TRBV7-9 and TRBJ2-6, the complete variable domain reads DTGVSQNPRHKITKRGQNVTFRCDPISEHNRLYWYRQTLGQGPEFLTYFQNEAQLEKSRLLSDRFSAERPKGSFSTLEIQRTEQGDSAMYLCASSLAGYGANVLTFGAGSRLTVL.

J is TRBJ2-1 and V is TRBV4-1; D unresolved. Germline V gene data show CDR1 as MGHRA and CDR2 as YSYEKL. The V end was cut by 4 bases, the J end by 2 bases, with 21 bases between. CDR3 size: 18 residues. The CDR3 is CASSRVPPDPSAYNEQFF. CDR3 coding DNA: TGCGCCAGCAGCCGGGTCCCTCCAGACCCCTCCGCCTACAATGAGCAGTTCTTC.